The rows below give T cell receptor beta chains drawn from one sample of a study of blood T cell repertoires in COVID-19. Sequencing was performed with immunoSEQ multiplex PCR; in TCRdb, only in-frame clones are kept and a portion is missing. The table records roughly 160,000 clones, under 90% of them present only once. The material sequenced was PBMCs or T cells enriched from blood (not recorded which). These receptors were collected from a woman aged 55-75 years who had recovered from COVID-19. The CDR3 runs from the conserved cysteine through the conserved F or W. A D gene is named only where the DNA matches it firmly. Size values are once, few and many counts, or a class for expanded clones, and some rows have none.

TRBV7-9	-	-	TRBJ1-2	CASSLLSYGYTF	TGTGCCAGCAGCTTGCTTAGCTATGGCTACACCTTC
TRBV6-6	TRBD1	-	TRBJ1-6	CASRPGQYNSPLHF	TGTGCCAGCAGACCGGGACAGTATAATTCACCCCTCCACTTT
TRBV10-3	TRBD1	-	TRBJ1-1	CAISTLQGANGEAFF	TGTGCCATCTCCACTTTACAGGGGGCAAACGGTGAAGCTTTCTTT
TRBV6-5	TRBD1	-	TRBJ1-3	CASSKTGLSGNTIYF	TGTGCCAGCAGCAAGACAGGGCTTTCTGGAAACACCATATATTTT
TRBV5-4	-	-	TRBJ1-1	CASSGGGWNTEAFF	TGTGCCAGCAGCGGGGGAGGTTGGAACACTGAAGCTTTCTTT
TRBV6-1	-	-	TRBJ1-2	CASSESPTGYGYTF	TGTGCCAGCAGTGAAAGCCCCACGGGCTATGGCTACACCTTC
TRBV21-1	-	-	TRBJ2-7	CASRVGTGGKIPYEQYF	TGTGCCAGCAGGGTCGGGACAGGGGGAAAAATACCCTACGAGCAGTACTTC
TRBV20-1	-	many	TRBJ2-3	CSASTGVDTQYF	TGCAGTGCTAGTACAGGCGTAGATACGCAGTATTTT
TRBV9	-	-	TRBJ1-2	CASSVDQGGHGYTF	TGTGCCAGCAGCGTAGACCAGGGTGGACATGGCTACACCTTC
TRBV30	TRBD1	-	TRBJ2-2	CAWRGTGEGAGDLGELFF	TGTGCCTGGAGAGGGACAGGGGAAGGAGCGGGGGACTTAGGGGAGCTGTTTTTT
TRBV2	TRBD1	-	TRBJ1-1	CASSRQGSTEAFF	TGTGCCAGCAGTAGACAGGGCTCCACTGAAGCTTTCTTT
TRBV21-1	-	-	TRBJ2-7	CASSKPTGSSYEQYF	TGTGCCAGCAGCAAACCAACAGGAAGCTCCTACGAGCAGTACTTC
TRBV24-1	-	-	TRBJ1-1	CATSDPGHSRQAFF	TGTGCCACCAGTGACCCGGGACACTCCCGCCAAGCTTTCTTT
TRBV6-1	TRBD1	-	TRBJ1-2	CASSDDRGANYGYTF	TGTGCCAGCAGTGATGACAGGGGGGCCAACTATGGCTACACCTTC
TRBV7-2	-	-	TRBJ1-3	CASSLARGGGNTIYF	TGTGCCAGCAGCTTAGCGCGGGGCGGTGGAAACACCATATATTTT
TRBV4-1	TRBD2	once	TRBJ2-7	CASSQEARGASYEQYF	TGCGCCAGCAGCCAAGAGGCGCGGGGGGCTTCCTACGAGCAGTACTTC
TRBV27	-	-	TRBJ1-2	CASSLPRGYGYTF	TGTGCCAGCAGTTTACCCAGGGGCTATGGCTACACCTTC
TRBV3-1/TRBV3-2	-	-	TRBJ2-6	CASSSYGQPRSGANVLTF	TGTGCCAGCAGCAGCTACGGACAGCCAAGGTCTGGGGCCAACGTCCTGACTTTC
TRBV11-1	TRBD1	-	TRBJ1-5	CASSLATGDSNQPQHF	TGTGCCAGCAGCTTGGCGACAGGGGATAGCAATCAGCCCCAGCATTTT
TRBV18	TRBD1	-	TRBJ1-2	CASSPGTGVGYTF	TGTGCCAGCTCACCCGGGACAGGGGTGGGCTACACCTTC
TRBV5-1	TRBD2	-	TRBJ2-5	CASSLSGGPKTQYF	TGCGCCAGCAGCCTTAGCGGGGGGCCAAAGACCCAGTACTTC
TRBV6-5	TRBD1	few	TRBJ1-5	CASRTYRGSNQPQHF	TGTGCCAGCCGAACCTACAGGGGTAGCAATCAGCCCCAGCATTTT
TRBV7-9	-	-	TRBJ1-6	CASSSDSFSPLHF	TGTGCCAGCAGCTCTGACAGTTTTTCACCCCTCCACTTT
TRBV2	-	-	TRBJ2-3	CASSEDSVGTDTQYF	TGTGCCAGCAGTGAGGACAGCGTAGGCACAGATACGCAGTATTTT
TRBV29-1	TRBD2	-	TRBJ2-3	CSVGGLAGTTDTQYF	TGCAGCGTCGGTGGACTAGCGGGGACCACAGATACGCAGTATTTT
TRBV4-1	TRBD2	-	TRBJ2-5	CASSQRFSGGGETQYF	TGCGCCAGCAGCCAAAGGTTCAGCGGGGGCGGAGAGACCCAGTACTTC
TRBV5-5	-	-	TRBJ2-6	CASSSFPGAGANVLTF	TGTGCCAGCAGCTCCTTTCCAGGTGCTGGGGCCAACGTCCTGACTTTC
TRBV4-1	-	-	TRBJ2-3	CASSQVGGGTTDTQYF	TGCGCCAGCAGCCAAGTTGGCGGGGGCACCACAGATACGCAGTATTTT
TRBV6-5	TRBD1	-	TRBJ1-2	CASSYSTGGGGYTF	TGTGCCAGCAGTTACTCGACAGGGGGTGGGGGCTACACCTTC
TRBV19	-	few	TRBJ2-7	CASSFIGSYEQYF	TGTGCCAGTAGTTTTATCGGGTCGTACGAGCAGTACTTC
TRBV7-3	TRBD2	-	TRBJ2-3	CASSAGGDTQYF	TGTGCCAGCAGCGCGGGAGGAGATACGCAGTATTTT
TRBV25-1	-	-	TRBJ1-5	CASSEFGQPQHF	TGTGCCAGCAGTGAATTCGGTCAGCCCCAGCATTTT
TRBV12-2	-	-	TRBJ1-5	CASRLAGMGPQHF	TGTGCAAGTCGCTTGGCAGGGATGGGGCCCCAGCATTTT
TRBV5-6	-	-	TRBJ2-7	CASSLVGDSYEQYF	TGTGCCAGCAGCTTGGTAGGGGACTCCTACGAGCAGTACTTC
TRBV2	TRBD1	-	TRBJ2-2	CASSGQGARKGGELFF	TGTGCCAGCAGTGGGCAGGGGGCGAGAAAGGGCGGGGAGCTGTTTTTT
TRBV30	TRBD2	-	TRBJ2-5	CAWGSGGGTQETQYF	TGTGCCTGGGGGTCTGGCGGGGGGACCCAAGAGACCCAGTACTTC
TRBV29-1	TRBD1	-	TRBJ1-1	CSVDGDRLNTEAFF	TGCAGCGTTGATGGGGACAGATTGAACACTGAAGCTTTCTTT
TRBV11-2	TRBD2	-	TRBJ2-5	CASSYLGGLQETQYF	TGTGCCAGCAGCTACCTCGGGGGGTTACAAGAGACCCAGTACTTC
TRBV15	TRBD1	-	TRBJ1-1	CATSRRGQSAEAFF	TGTGCCACCAGCAGGAGGGGACAGTCGGCTGAAGCTTTCTTT
TRBV6-5	TRBD1	-	TRBJ1-5	CASSYSGQGHQPQHF	TGTGCCAGCAGTTACTCGGGACAGGGACATCAGCCCCAGCATTTT
TRBV6-5	TRBD1	-	TRBJ1-1	CASREGQVNTEAFF	TGTGCCAGCAGGGAGGGACAGGTGAACACTGAAGCTTTCTTT
TRBV3-1/TRBV3-2	TRBD1	few	TRBJ2-5	CASSQRPGGETQYF	TGTGCCAGCAGCCAAAGGCCAGGGGGAGAGACCCAGTACTTC
TRBV5-6	-	-	TRBJ2-7	CASSLAGEQYF	TGTGCCAGCAGCTTGGCGGGGGAGCAGTACTTC
TRBV7-2	TRBD2	-	TRBJ2-7	CASRPSGGGSYEQYF	TGTGCCAGCAGACCAAGCGGGGGGGGCTCCTACGAGCAGTACTTC
TRBV10-3	TRBD1	-	TRBJ1-4	CAISDPGDSLGEKLFF	TGTGCCATCAGTGACCCCGGGGACAGCTTGGGTGAAAAACTGTTTTTT